Listed here is a single T cell receptor beta chain. This clone occurred once. No cognate antigen has been identified for it. No base-level quality is on record; no much larger clone is a single base apart. The cohort comprised 550 to 700 healthy bone marrow donors. At the time of sampling, every cohort member was nominally healthy, though immune exposures that went unrecorded were likely present. The donor was CMV seronegative and belonged to the group of over 300 seronegative cohort members. A peripheral blood sample was provided by each donor, and peripheral blood mononuclear cells were used for TCR beta sequencing. Genomic DNA was extracted from the blood cell samples with the Qiagen DNeasy Blood Extraction Kit. The CDR3, from cysteine to phenylalanine, totals 12 residues. The kept DNA is CDR3 alone, 36 bases in frame from the first base. The germline V gene provides CDR1 SQVTM and CDR2 ANQGSEA. The junction shows trimming of 5 bases on V and 8 bases on J, plus 12 bases between the germline ends.

This record comes from a study of cytomegalovirus exposure and HLA in healthy donors (dated by TCRdb to the late 2010s). General notes on the study: According to an earlier analysis of 550 to 750 of the donors, roughly 180 million T cells yielded some 110 million unique TCR beta sequences and about 300 Gb of sequence data. An early release that covered roughly 600 HLA-typed donors contained approximately 300 gigabases of sequencing data and tens of millions of unique TCR sequences. Among the approximately 400 genotyped donors, 81% belonged to the genetic ancestry cluster associated with self-reported Caucasian donors. The study was designed to test whether signatures of past pathogen exposure could be identified by cataloging public T cell receptors. The study used immunosequencing to profile the T cell repertoires of approximately 650 subjects and linked those repertoires to cytomegalovirus serostatus. A separate validation cohort of about 110 different subjects was used in addition to the approximately 640-subject first cohort. The study combined high-throughput TCR immunosequencing, statistical association of individual TCRs with disease status, and machine learning to predict cytomegalovirus infection status. A later analysis re-analyzed previously published TCR beta repertoires from 660 or so donors and added high-resolution HLA genotyping to study TCR occurrence patterns. Rather than using new phenotypic data, the later analysis identified candidate immune exposures from TCR beta sequences and from how often those sequences occurred across donors. To decide whether each TCR beta V gene segment behaved as functional or pseudogenic, an earlier analysis of some 570 of the donors relied on high-throughput TCR beta sequencing. Alongside the repertoire data, information on donor age, sex, ethnicity and CMV serostatus was compiled. A later genetic analysis took genome-wide SNP genotypes for 398 of the 666 donors and used that subset as a discovery cohort. Every repertoire in the discovery cohort had been generated on one and the same sequencing platform. Class I and class II HLA loci were covered by the typing at four-digit resolution. The number of donors typed differed by locus, with roughly 620-630 for A, B, C, DRB1 and DQB1, around 500 for DQA1, 600 to 610 for DPA1, and around 460 for DPB1. Roughly 5 DR-DQ haplotypes were handled as single units for association and clustering because linkage in the cohort was strong. Among some 410 genotyped donors of the cohort, an average of about 240,000 unique TCR beta nucleotide sequences were sequenced per donor, around 18% of them non-productive.

What the research found in general, with its limitations: The authors suggested that the approach could potentially be extended to other disease states and immunological phenotypes. Because counts were too low, roughly 16 rarely observed V segments, including chromosome 9 orphons, were left out of the earlier analysis of 500 to 750 of the donors. According to a later analysis, TCR association rates differed among HLA loci, with DRB1 alleles showing the most associated TCRs and HLA-C alleles showing the fewest. In this cohort, only TCR beta chains were sequenced, and detectable features were limited by the absence of alpha or paired-chain data. In both the original and validation cohorts, the classifier was reported to diagnose cytomegalovirus status with high specificity and sensitivity. In an earlier analysis of under 600 of the donors, most TCR beta V segments were observed in productive rearrangements about 87% or about 30% of the time, broadly matching IMGT annotations. Correlated functional status among segregating V segments might reflect linkage disequilibrium, but an unknown experimental factor could not be ruled out. The presence/absence analyses assumed that sequencing depth was roughly uniform across donors, and that assumption may not be true. A later analysis reported that several top co-occurrence clusters appeared linked to parvovirus B19, influenza, CMV and Epstein-Barr virus. Because the 87-base-pair reads could not distinguish some IMGT-functional V segments, including TRBV6-2 and TRBV6-3, those segments were excluded. Compared with the roughly 700-donor mean, donors in an Asian-associated ancestry cluster had fewer N-insertions in productive TCRs, according to a later genetic analysis. Because some donors lacked HLA typing at each locus, the association tests relied only on the typed subset. The sequencing pipeline was judged likely to have produced a cluster of highly shared sequence variants as a technical artifact. In a later analysis, some 17,000 TCR beta sequences were associated with specific HLA alleles at a false discovery rate of 0.05. Strong co-occurrence of HLA alleles, especially DR and DQ, made assigning TCR associations to individual alleles difficult. The study gave a list of 150 to 200 TCR beta chains associated with cytomegalovirus. A further reported finding was that TCR beta sequences accurately predicted the HLA-A and HLA-B alleles for most subjects in the first cohort. Across donors, most TCR sequences were observed very rarely, whereas some public TCRs were present in many individuals. CMV serostatus was the only immune exposure information available for the cohort. According to a later analysis, most CMV-associated TCR beta chains appeared to be HLA-restricted, and the HLA associations seemed to be driven largely by CMV exposure. In a later analysis, HLA-associated TCR beta chains were found to be more clonally expanded and to have lower generation probabilities than equally common non-associated chains. In a later genetic analysis, a missense DCLRE1C variant was associated with V-gene and J-gene trimming of TCR beta chains, and the association was replicated in an independent cohort. In vitro tests confirmed that a few of the cytomegalovirus-associated TCR beta chains recognize cytomegalovirus antigens.

Libraries were made using the immunoSEQ multiplex PCR assay. For the multiplex PCR, a mixture combining 60 forward primers for TCR Vbeta segments and 13 reverse primers for TCR Jbeta segments was used. The CDR3 region of rearranged TCR beta genes was amplified from genomic DNA with a multiplex PCR assay. Amplified TCR beta libraries were sequenced as 87-base-pair reads on the Illumina HiSeq System. The published analysis was carried out like this. In a later analysis, roughly 80 million unique TCR beta chains were counted across the roughly 610 repertoires, and about 9.9 million of these chains were shared by at least two donors. To remove PCR and sequencing errors, raw reads were error-corrected and collapsed into unique sequences using a nearest-neighbor algorithm that merged closely related sequences. CDR3 sequences were aligned to IMGT reference sequences to assign V, D and J gene segments. For a sequence to be retained, a match of at least six nucleotides to both a V gene segment and a J gene segment was required. A rearrangement counted as productive if the CDR3 had no stop codons and remained in frame with V and J, and every other rearrangement counted as non-productive. Following IMGT convention, CDR3 was defined as the stretch from the second conserved V-encoded cysteine up to the conserved J-encoded phenylalanine. The earlier analysis of some 600 of the donors excluded sequences that lacked an unambiguous match to a single V gene segment. In an earlier analysis of 587 of the donors, V segments were called functional above 56.7% productive rearrangements and were called segregating when the between-donor standard deviation exceeded 5%. A statistical classification framework was built for diagnosing cytomegalovirus status from the catalog of TCR beta chain sequences. In a later analysis, TCR nucleotide sequences were compared against IMGT/GENE-DB human TR gene sequences so that V and J genes could be assigned. Using the TCRdist pipeline, a later analysis assigned CDR3 sequences along with most-parsimonious VDJ recombination scenarios. A later analysis defined each TCR beta chain by its CDR3 amino acid sequence plus V-gene family, and excluded reads lacking a unique V-gene family. In a later analysis, 450 to 600 highly shared, low-generation-probability nucleotide sequences were removed to address suspected cross-contamination and a sequencing artifact. A later analysis calculated a clonal expansion index for each public chain from normalized within-repertoire ranks of inferred template counts. In a later analysis, generation probabilities were computed using a VDJ recombination model fitted to out-of-frame rearrangements, and the results were checked against IGoR. In a later analysis, TCR-TCR, TCR-HLA and TCR-CMV co-occurrence was scored with hypergeometric tests, and a repertoire-size bias correction was applied to TCR pairs. In a later analysis, false discovery rates were estimated by permuting HLA or CMV assignments 20 times. In a later analysis, co-occurring TCRs were grouped with DBSCAN, and TCRdist sequence similarity was added when clustering was performed within HLA-allele-positive subsets. Repertoires with fewer than 30,000 or more than 120,000 public chains, plus five repertoires with anomalous nucleotide sharing, were excluded from co-occurrence clustering. Imported from immuneACCESS, the table was reduced by TCRdb to in-frame sequences with V and J called. These copies leave out some clones; in studies compared against another copy, an unresolved V gene accounts for under half, and the cause of the remainder is not known. The V and J calls and clone size are taken from that table; D and trimming were inferred from the DNA. Here the sample has 200,000 to 250,000 clones; about 83% occur a single time. The top ten clonotypes cover 1.3% to 1.5% of the sample.

What was sequenced was PBMCs. This chain joins TRBV29-1 to TRBJ2-2, and possibly TRBD2, on 5 matching bases. The receptor was derived from a girl aged 10 to 17 in good health and CMV-seronegative. The DNA sequence is as follows: TGCAGCGTTTATCTTCGGGAAGGGGAGCTGTTTTTT. Protein translation: CSVYLREGELFF.